The 30 T cell receptor beta chains below come from one sample, sequenced in a study of blood T cell repertoires in COVID-19. This table comes from immunoSEQ multiplex PCR, and its TCRdb copy is limited to in-frame clones, with some not included. The data hold approximately 120,000 clones, with 60% to 80% observed a single time. The specimen sequenced was peripheral blood. Source of these receptors: a man aged 80 or over with COVID-19, enrolled during active disease.

The DNA of the CDR3 is TGTGCCAGCAGCTTGGGAACAGGGGGATACAATGAGCAGTTCTTC. It specifies CASSLGTGGYNEQFF. V and J are TRBV5-4 and TRBJ2-1, with 8 positions matching TRBD1. The junction had 3 bases not matched to a gene; V was cut back by 0 bases and J by 4 bases. In germline, CDR1 is SGHNT, CDR2 YYREEE (reference sequence). The CDR3 spans 15 residues.

The chain employs TRBV7-2 and TRBJ2-4, with 7 bases that match TRBD2. The CDR3 runs to 14 residues. V was pared by 1 base and J by 9 bases, with 6 bases of the junction left unmatched. In germline, CDR1 is SGHTA, CDR2 FQGNSA. The CDR3 sequence is CASSLDRGSRIQYF. The CDR3 DNA sequence: TGTGCCAGCAGCTTAGATCGCGGGAGTCGCATTCAGTACTTC.

This clone came up a few times. The chain has TRBV5-4 and TRBJ2-1, with 11 positions matching TRBD1. V gave up 4 bases and J gave up 8 bases; unmatched junction bases: 11. CDR1 is SGHNT, CDR2 YYREEE, per germline (reference sequence). The CDR3 contains 16 residues. The CDR3 spells CASSDGQGAVRYEQFF. The CDR3 nucleotides are TGTGCCAGCAGCGATGGACAGGGGGCCGTGAGATATGAGCAGTTCTTC.

The chain employs TRBV5-4 and TRBJ2-3; D gene ambiguous. CDR1 and CDR2 from the germline V gene are SGHNT and YYREEE (reference sequence). The CDR3 has 13 amino acids. The V end was cut by 0 bases, the J end by 6 bases, with 8 bases between. CDR3 nucleotide sequence: TGTGCCAGCAGCTTGGCCCCAGCGGATACGCAGTATTTT. Protein: CASSLAPADTQYF.

V is TRBV9 and J is TRBJ2-7; 8 bases map to TRBD1. Trimming cost V 0 bases and J 6 bases; bases outside gene matches: 8. Germline V CDR1 and CDR2: SGDLS, YYNGEE. The CDR3 is 15 residues long. The CDR3 region is CASSVDHQGAREQYF. CDR3 nucleotide sequence: TGTGCCAGCAGCGTAGATCACCAGGGGGCGCGCGAGCAGTACTTC.

The chain carries TRBV30 and TRBJ1-1; D perhaps matches TRBD1 (6 bases). This CDR3 has 16 amino acids. The germline V gene encodes CDR1 GTSNPN and CDR2 SVGIG (reference sequence). V lost 3 bases and J 0 bases, leaving 17 bases between the germline ends. Written as DNA, the CDR3 is TGTGCCTGGAGGAGGGGGACACTTGACATGAACACTGAAGCTTTCTTT. Amino acids: CAWRRGTLDMNTEAFF. The complete variable domain, with remaining parts taken from reference TRBV30 and TRBJ1-1, reads SQTIHQWPATLVQPVGSPLSLECTVEGTSNPNLYWYRQAAGRGLQLLFYSVGIGQISSEVPQNLSASRPQDRQFILSSKKLLLSDSGFYLCAWRRGTLDMNTEAFFGQGTRLTVV.

As concerns this clone: A read error may produce the germline difference seen at one junction end. This chain uses TRBV7-7 with TRBJ2-5; tentative D call: TRBD1 (5 bases). The CDR3 consists of 15 residues. Germline V gene sequence: CDR1 SSHAT, CDR2 FNYEAQ (reference sequence). In DNA form, the CDR3 reads TGTGCTAGCAGCCCCATGGGGCCAAGTATGGAGACCCAGTACTTC. Protein: CASSPMGPSMETQYF. Complete variable domain (other parts from reference TRBV7-7 and TRBJ2-5): GAGVSQSPRYKVTKRGQDVTLRCDPISSHATLYWYQQALGQGPEFLTYFNYEAQPDKSGLPSDRFSAERPEGSISTLTIQRTEQRDSAMYRCASSPMGPSMETQYFGPGTRLLVL.

CDR3 bases: TGTGCCAGCAGTTTATGGGGCGAGGGATTAAAGACTAACTATGGCTACACCTTC. It encodes CASSLWGEGLKTNYGYTF. The chain joins TRBV28 to TRBJ1-2, with D unresolved. Germline V lookup: CDR1 MDHEN, CDR2 SYDVKM. The V and J ends lost 0 bases and 0 bases respectively, with 17 bases between them. The CDR3 has 18 residues.

The rearrangement uses TRBV6-5 and TRBJ2-5, with D perhaps TRBD1 (6 bases). The CDR3 extends over 14 amino acids. V was cut by 2 bases and J by 5 bases, with 12 bases left in between. Germline-derived CDR1 and CDR2 are MNHEY and SVGAGI. For the CDR3, the DNA is TGTGCCAGCAGTTACACAGGGATCATCGAGACCCAGTACTTC. Translating it yields CASSYTGIIETQYF.

This clone has only a few counts. The chain carries TRBV11-2 and TRBJ2-4; TRBD2 agrees at 13 bases. The V gene's germline CDR1 is SGHAT and CDR2 FQNNGV. The CDR3 runs to 16 residues. The trim removed 5 bases at V and 4 bases at J, leaving 5 bases unmatched. In nucleotides, the CDR3 is TGTGCCAGCAGCACGGGACTAGCGGGATTAAAAAACATTCAGTACTTC. Translation: CASSTGLAGLKNIQYF.

The gene calls are TRBV5-1 and TRBJ1-1; D ambiguous. Germline V gives CDR1 SGHRS, CDR2 YFSETQ. The CDR3 totals 14 residues. Trimming took off 5 bases at V and 5 bases at J, with 16 bases between the two ends. CDR3 DNA: TGCGCCAGCAGTTATGACGGGTCCCGAACTGAAGCTTTCTTT. Translating it yields CASSYDGSRTEAFF.

The chain combines TRBV5-4 with TRBJ2-6; 8 nucleotides agree with TRBD1. The V segment lost 0 bases and the J segment 0 bases; nucleotides outside the gene matches: 2. This CDR3 spans 17 amino acids. From germline, CDR1 is SGHNT and CDR2 YYREEE (reference sequence). The chain's CDR3 is CASSLGQGRSGANVLTF. The CDR3 DNA follows: TGTGCCAGCAGCTTGGGACAGGGGCGCTCTGGGGCCAACGTCCTGACTTTC.

This clone was observed a handful of times. J is TRBJ2-5 and V is TRBV14, with D uncertain. CDR1 is SGHDN, CDR2 FVKESK, per germline. V gave up 8 bases and J gave up 5 bases, with 3 bases separating them. The CDR3 extends over 9 amino acids. In nucleotides, the CDR3 is TGTGCCAGCCGGGAGACCCAGTACTTC. Its translation is CASRETQYF.

The CDR3 region has the DNA TGTGCATCCAAGGATGGGGGCGGGCCCTCTGGAAACACCATATATTTT. As protein: CASKDGGGPSGNTIYF. The rearrangement joins TRBV10-3 to TRBJ1-3, with D perhaps TRBD1 (6 bases). CDR1 is ENHRY and CDR2 is SYGVKD in the germline V gene. This CDR3 spans 16 amino acids.

This clone was counted only a few times. V and J are TRBV7-9 and TRBJ2-2; D might be TRBD1 (6 bases). CDR3 size: 16 residues. The germline CDR1 and CDR2 sequences are SEHNR and FQNEAQ (reference sequence). V lost 0 bases and J 6 bases, leaving 14 bases between the germline ends. CDR3 loop: CASSLAITSGAGELFF. The CDR3 coding sequence is TGTGCCAGCAGCTTAGCGATTACTTCAGGGGCCGGGGAGCTGTTTTTT.

This clone has more than one count but fewer than ten. The CDR3 region is CASSLAGTGGDGYTF. The CDR3 DNA is TGTGCCAGCAGCTTGGCCGGGACAGGGGGTGATGGCTACACCTTC. The V and J genes are TRBV5-4 and TRBJ1-2; 11 positions agree with TRBD1. Germline assignment: CDR1 SGHNT and CDR2 YYREEE (reference sequence). V was clipped by 0 bases and J by 6 bases; unmatched bases: 4. CDR3 length equals 15 residues.

The rearrangement uses TRBV4-2 and TRBJ1-1; no definite D call. This CDR3 region has 17 residues. V was shortened by 0 bases and J by 0 bases, with 14 bases between the two germline ends. Germline V CDR1 and CDR2: LGHNA, YNFKEQ. CDR3 sequence (DNA): TGTGCCAGCAGCCAAGATCGGTCACAGACCCTGAACACTGAAGCTTTCTTT. It is translated as CASSQDRSQTLNTEAFF.

The chain has TRBV7-2 and TRBJ1-6; D ambiguous. The CDR3 loop spans 13 amino acids. Trimming left V 1 base short and J 13 bases short, with 11 bases between. Germline V gives CDR1 SGHTA, CDR2 FQGNSA. The CDR3 region has the DNA TGTGCCAGCAGCTTAGACCCAGGCCGGCCCCTCCACTTT. Encoded protein: CASSLDPGRPLHF.

The chain links TRBV19 to TRBJ2-1; 11 bases agree with TRBD2. The V gene end was trimmed by 5 bases and the J gene end by 4 bases; junction bases not matched to a gene: 7. CDR3 length equals 16 residues. CDR1 and CDR2 from the germline V gene are LNHDA and SQIVND (reference sequence). The CDR3 reads CASSPTGTSGYNEQFF. The CDR3 DNA reads as TGTGCCAGTAGTCCCACCGGGACTAGCGGTTACAATGAGCAGTTCTTC.

This sequence joins TRBV12-3 or TRBV12-4 and TRBJ1-1; D is possibly TRBD1 (5 bases). The V gene lost 3 bases and the J gene lost 3 bases, with 8 bases spanning the gap. The CDR3 is made up of 13 amino acids. CDR3 amino acids: CASSLGGDTEAFF. The DNA for the CDR3 is TGTGCCAGCAGTTTGGGGGGGGACACTGAAGCTTTCTTT.

This clone was detected only a few times. The chain links TRBV6-4 to TRBJ2-1; 9 bases are a match to TRBD2. The CDR3 loop spans 17 amino acids. Trimming cost V 2 bases and J 4 bases; bases outside gene matches: 9. Germline V gene lookup returns CDR1 MRHNA and CDR2 SNTAGT. CDR3 nucleotides: TGTGCCAGCAGTGACGCGGCGGGAGGGAACCTTTACAATGAGCAGTTCTTC. It yields the protein CASSDAAGGNLYNEQFF.

This sequence joins TRBV27 and TRBJ1-2; D not certain. Trimming took off 3 bases at V and 5 bases at J, with 4 bases between the two ends. This CDR3 is 11 amino acids long. CDR1 is MNHEY, CDR2 SMNVEV, per germline (reference sequence). The CDR3 DNA is TGTGCCAGCAGTTTCAAATATGGCTACACCTTC. Protein product: CASSFKYGYTF.

The chain carries TRBV7-2 and TRBJ2-1; 9 nucleotides match TRBD2. The CDR3 has 14 amino acids. CDR1 and CDR2 (germline): SGHTA, FQGNSA. V lost 5 bases, J lost 7 bases, and 6 bases stayed unmatched. The CDR3 coding sequence is TGTGCCAGCAGCCTCGGCGGGAGGGCGAATGAGCAGTTCTTC. As protein: CASSLGGRANEQFF.

The V call is TRBV6-6, the J call TRBJ2-1, with 7 bases fitting TRBD1. The CDR3 spans 15 residues. Germline V gene sequence: CDR1 MNHNY, CDR2 SVGAGI (reference sequence). J lost 8 bases, V lost 6 bases, and 13 bases had no gene match. CDR3 coding DNA: TGTGCCAGCAGAGACAGGGATACCTACTTGCATGAGCAGTTCTTC. This sequence encodes CASRDRDTYLHEQFF.

The rearrangement links TRBV18 to TRBJ2-3, with TRBD2 identical over 8 bases. The trim removed 4 bases at V and 2 bases at J, leaving 8 bases unmatched. The CDR3 has 16 residues. Germline CDR1 KGHSH, CDR2 LQKENI. This CDR3 reads CASSQGAGGTTDTQYF. The DNA for the CDR3 is TGTGCCAGCTCACAAGGGGCGGGAGGCACCACAGATACGCAGTATTTT.

The V call is TRBV14, the J call TRBJ2-1; the D gene is possibly TRBD2 (6 bases). CDR3 length equals 15 residues. Germline assignment: CDR1 SGHDN and CDR2 FVKESK. Trimming took 7 bases from V and 5 from J, leaving 18 bases between them. The CDR3 sequence: CASIPWGEEHNEQFF. The DNA of the CDR3 is TGTGCCAGCATCCCGTGGGGGGAGGAGCACAATGAGCAGTTCTTC.

The genes are TRBV5-1 and TRBJ2-7; 8 nucleotides align to TRBD1. CDR1 is SGHRS, CDR2 YFSETQ, per germline. J was trimmed by 7 bases and V by 0 bases; bases with no gene match: 6. CDR3 length: 14 amino acids. The CDR3 DNA sequence: TGCGCCAGCAGCTTGGCCGACAGGGGAGCGGAGCAGTACTTC. Translation gives CASSLADRGAEQYF.

V gene TRBV5-1 combines with J gene TRBJ2-5; TRBD2 matches at 14 bases. Germline values: CDR1 SGHRS, CDR2 YFSETQ. V trimming: 0 bases; J trimming: 2 bases; junction bases outside the gene matches: 3. The CDR3 contains 17 residues. The CDR3 coding sequence is TGCGCCAGCAGCTTGGGGGGACTAGCGGGAGTGCAAGAGACCCAGTACTTC. Translation gives CASSLGGLAGVQETQYF.

This clone was counted between two and nine times. The chain carries TRBV2 and TRBJ1-1; TRBD1 matches 12 bases. Per germline, CDR1 SNHLY and CDR2 FYNNEI. The CDR3 spans 15 residues. V was clipped by 5 bases and J by 2 bases; unmatched bases: 3. This chain's CDR3 is CASSSGTGGNTEAFF. In DNA form, the CDR3 reads TGTGCCAGCAGTTCGGGGACAGGGGGCAACACTGAAGCTTTCTTT.

J is TRBJ1-2 and V is TRBV5-1; 8 bases are shared with TRBD1. The CDR3 length is 14 residues. Germline-derived CDR1 and CDR2 are SGHRS and YFSETQ. Trimming cost V 0 bases and J 8 bases; bases outside gene matches: 6. The DNA of the CDR3 is TGCGCCAGCAGCTTGGAAGGACAGGGTAACGGCTACACCTTC. It codes for CASSLEGQGNGYTF.